A selection of T cell receptor beta chains follows, all from one sample in a study of long-term antiretroviral therapy in people with HIV. This table comes from immunoSEQ multiplex PCR, and its TCRdb copy is limited to in-frame clones, with some not included. This table holds 8,000 to 10,000 clones, more than 80% found once. Source: unsorted PBMCs, taken 0.7 years after starting antiretroviral therapy. These receptors originate from a man in his forties or fifties with HIV. Both conserved end residues are part of each CDR3. Each record gives: D gene, clone size, V gene, J gene, CDR3 DNA, CDR3 protein. The D gene is left open where the match is weak. The size of a clone is reported for some rows only, either as once, few or many, or as a class for expanded clones.

TRBD1	.	TRBV9	TRBJ1-5	TGTGCCAGCAGCGCAGGGGGGACTCAGCCCCAGCATTTT	CASSAGGTQPQHF
.	.	TRBV7-9	TRBJ2-3	TGTGCCAGCAGGAGGGTGGGCACAGATACGCAGTATTTT	CASRRVGTDTQYF
TRBD1	.	TRBV29-1	TRBJ1-2	TGCAGCGTTGAAGACGGACAGGATCGGCGCTATGGCTACACCTTC	CSVEDGQDRRYGYTF
.	.	TRBV10-3	TRBJ2-1	TGTGCCATCAGTGAGTCGAGGAATGAGCAGTTCTTC	CAISESRNEQFF
.	.	TRBV7-9	TRBJ1-2	TGTGCCAGCAGCTTACAGGGCTACTATGGCTACACCTTC	CASSLQGYYGYTF
.	.	TRBV7-8	TRBJ2-3	TGTGCCAGCAGCTTAAAACCCAGCCTGGCAGGCAGACCAACCCTACAGCAGTATTTT	CASSLKPSLAGRPTLQQYF
TRBD1	.	TRBV11-2	TRBJ1-2	TGTGCCAGCAGCTATCGGGACAGGGCCCCTTCCACCTTC	CASSYRDRAPSTF
.	few	TRBV2	TRBJ1-2	TGTGCCAGCATTGGTCCCAACTATGGCTACACCTTC	CASIGPNYGYTF
TRBD1	.	TRBV6-5	TRBJ1-2	TGTGCCAGCAGTGGCCGCGACAGGGGGTTCGGCTACACCTTC	CASSGRDRGFGYTF
TRBD2	.	TRBV19	TRBJ2-7	TGTGCCAGCAGACTAGCGGGAGGGTACGAGCAGTACTTC	CASRLAGGYEQYF
TRBD2	.	TRBV7-3	TRBJ2-5	TGTGCCAGCAGCTTAGGTACCGGGACTAGCGGGAGAGAGACCCAGTACTTC	CASSLGTGTSGRETQYF
.	.	TRBV27	TRBJ2-7	TGTGCCAGCAGTTTGACCCCCGGGAAAACCCTCGAGCAGTACTTC	CASSLTPGKTLEQYF
.	medium-sized	TRBV4-2	TRBJ2-3	TGTGCCAGCAGCCAAGAAGCTAGGGGCTCAGATACGCAGTATTTT	CASSQEARGSDTQYF
TRBD2	.	TRBV7-2	TRBJ2-1	TGTGCCAGCAGCCCACGACTAGCGGGAGACAATGAGCAGTTCTTC	CASSPRLAGDNEQFF
.	.	TRBV12-5	TRBJ2-1	TGTGCTAGTGGTTCAAACAATGAGCAGTTCTTC	CASGSNNEQFF
TRBD1	.	TRBV11-3	TRBJ2-1	TGTGCCAGCAGCTTAGGACAGGGGGGGGATGAGCAGTTCTTC	CASSLGQGGDEQFF
.	.	TRBV11-2	TRBJ2-3	TGTGCCAGCACGATGAATTTGGGGATGACAGATACGCAGTATTTT	CASTMNLGMTDTQYF
.	.	TRBV4-1	TRBJ2-7	TGCGCCAGCAGCCAAAGTCTATTATACGAGCAGTACTTC	CASSQSLLYEQYF
.	.	TRBV6-6	TRBJ2-7	TGTGCCAGCACCAACCCCACTCGGGAGCAGTACTTC	CASTNPTREQYF
TRBD2	.	TRBV9	TRBJ2-5	TGTGCCAGCAGCGCGGCGGGCGGGAGGTCGGAGACCCAGTACTTC	CASSAAGGRSETQYF
TRBD1	medium-sized	TRBV7-2	TRBJ2-7	TGTGCCAGCACCTCCGGACAGGGACCCTACGAGCAGTACTTC	CASTSGQGPYEQYF
TRBD1	.	TRBV5-6	TRBJ1-6	TGTGCCAGCAGCTCTACAGGGGTAAATTCACCCCTCCACTTT	CASSSTGVNSPLHF
TRBD2	.	TRBV4-3	TRBJ2-5	TGCGCCAGCAGCCAAGAGGGCGGGAGGACGGAGACCCAGTACTTC	CASSQEGGRTETQYF
.	.	TRBV2	TRBJ1-4	TGTGCCAGCAGTCAAACTGCACCGACGTCTACCAAACCGTTTTTT	CASSQTAPTSTKPFF
.	few	TRBV25-1	TRBJ2-7	TGTGCCAGCACCCTGGGTCTGTCCTACGAGCAGTACTTC	CASTLGLSYEQYF
TRBD1	medium-sized	TRBV4-3	TRBJ2-1	TGCGCCAGCAGCCAAGATCGTGCGGGACAGGGGAATGAGCAGTTCTTC	CASSQDRAGQGNEQFF
.	.	TRBV28	TRBJ2-7	TGTGCCAGCAGTTTTCGGGGGGCCTCAGGTTACGAGCAGTACTTC	CASSFRGASGYEQYF
TRBD1	.	TRBV27	TRBJ1-4	TGTGCCAGCAGTTCGGGACAGGGGGAATCTGAAAAACTGTTTTTT	CASSSGQGESEKLFF
TRBD2	.	TRBV19	TRBJ2-3	TGTGCCAGTAGACTAGCGGGCACAGATACGCAGTATTTT	CASRLAGTDTQYF
.	.	TRBV5-4	TRBJ2-2	TGTGCCAGCAGCATGACAGGGAACACCGGGGAGCTGTTTTTT	CASSMTGNTGELFF
.	.	TRBV15	TRBJ1-1	TGTGCCACCAGCAGAGTACCCGGGAGGGAGGGGTACACTGAAGCTTTCTTT	CATSRVPGREGYTEAFF
TRBD2	.	TRBV28	TRBJ2-3	TGTGCCAGCAGTTCCGGGACTAGCGGCCGCACAGATACGCAGTATTTT	CASSSGTSGRTDTQYF
.	.	TRBV4-3	TRBJ2-7	TGCGCCAGCAGCCAAGATCCCGACATGGACTCCTACGAGCAGTACTTC	CASSQDPDMDSYEQYF
.	.	TRBV5-1	TRBJ2-7	TGCGCCAGCAACCAGGGATCGTCCTACGAGCAGTACTTC	CASNQGSSYEQYF
.	.	TRBV30	TRBJ1-2	TGTGCCTGGAGTCCGAGGACCGGGCAAGGATATGGCTACACCTTC	CAWSPRTGQGYGYTF
.	.	TRBV28	TRBJ2-7	TGTGCCAGCAGTTTTGTAGGTCTCGAGCAGTACTTC	CASSFVGLEQYF
.	.	TRBV7-2	TRBJ2-7	TGTGCCAGCACCGACAGCTACGAGCAGTACTTC	CASTDSYEQYF
TRBD2	.	TRBV27	TRBJ2-1	TGTGCCAGCGGGGGACTAGCTCGGGATATGGGTGAGCAGTTCTTC	CASGGLARDMGEQFF
.	.	TRBV4-3	TRBJ1-1	TGCGCCAGCAGCCAAGATAGGGCCAGCAAAACTGAAGCTTTCTTT	CASSQDRASKTEAFF
.	.	TRBV5-5	TRBJ1-3	TGTGCCAGCAGGTCCGGGGCCGGACCGGTGGACGGAAACACCATATATTTT	CASRSGAGPVDGNTIYF
TRBD2	.	TRBV5-1	TRBJ2-7	TGCGCCAGCAACCCATTAGCGGGAGGGGGAAGCGAGCAGTACTTC	CASNPLAGGGSEQYF
.	.	TRBV4-3	TRBJ1-2	TGCGCCAGCAGCCAAGGCACAGGGTACACCTTC	CASSQGTGYTF
.	.	TRBV13	TRBJ2-7	TGTGCCAGCAGCATGGCGGCGTTGGACTCCTACGAGCAGTACTTC	CASSMAALDSYEQYF
TRBD1	.	TRBV6-1	TRBJ2-7	TGTGCCACCGACAGGGAAGGAGTCTACGAGCAGTACTTC	CATDREGVYEQYF
TRBD2	.	TRBV27	TRBJ2-3	TGTGCCAGCGCCCCGGGACTAGGTTATACGCAGTATTTT	CASAPGLGYTQYF
TRBD2	.	TRBV7-2	TRBJ2-1	TGTGCCAGCAGCTTGTACGGACTAGCGGGGACAGCCTACAATGAGCAGTTCTTC	CASSLYGLAGTAYNEQFF
TRBD2	few	TRBV7-3	TRBJ2-7	TGTGCCAGCAGCTTATCGGCTAGCGGGATATTTGGGTACGAGCAGTACTTC	CASSLSASGIFGYEQYF
.	.	TRBV5-1	TRBJ2-1	TGCGCCAGCAGCTTGGCCGCCGGGACCCTCTACAATGAGCAGTTCTTC	CASSLAAGTLYNEQFF
.	once	TRBV28	TRBJ1-4	TGTGCCAGCAGGAAAAGACAGATTAATGAAAAACTGTTTTTT	CASRKRQINEKLFF